This T cell receptor beta chain was recovered during a study of T cell responses to AZD1222 COVID-19 vaccine. Profiling relied on immunoSEQ multiplex PCR, and the TCRdb table lists in-frame clones only, not all of them. The table has 75,000 to 95,000 clones, 88% seen once. CDR3 length: 15 residues. The V gene's germline CDR1 is SGHTA and CDR2 FQGNSA. Trimming removed 1 base from V and 7 bases from J; junction bases left unmatched: 9. The receptor was derived from an adult who received the MenACWY meningococcal vaccine as a control. The sample here was peripheral blood, taken 28 days after the second dose of the MenACWY control vaccine. The V call is TRBV7-2, the J call TRBJ2-7; TRBD2 matches at 8 bases. The CDR3 sequence is CASSLEGGGPGEQYF. In nucleotides, the CDR3 is TGTGCCAGCAGCTTAGAAGGCGGGGGGCCGGGGGAGCAGTACTTC.